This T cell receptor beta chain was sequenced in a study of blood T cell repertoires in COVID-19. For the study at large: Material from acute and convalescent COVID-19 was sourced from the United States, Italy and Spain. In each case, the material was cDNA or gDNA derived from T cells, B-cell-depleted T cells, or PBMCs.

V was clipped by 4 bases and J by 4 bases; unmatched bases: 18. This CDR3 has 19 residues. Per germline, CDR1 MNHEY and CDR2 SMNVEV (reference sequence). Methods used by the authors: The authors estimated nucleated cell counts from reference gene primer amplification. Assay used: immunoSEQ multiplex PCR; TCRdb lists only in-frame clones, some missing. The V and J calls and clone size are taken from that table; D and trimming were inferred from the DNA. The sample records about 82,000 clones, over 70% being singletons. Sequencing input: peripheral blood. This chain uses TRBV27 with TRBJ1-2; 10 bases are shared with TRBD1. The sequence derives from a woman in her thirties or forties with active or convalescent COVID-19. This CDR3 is CASSSATGGAWKTLYGYTF. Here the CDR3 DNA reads TGTGCCAGCAGTTCTGCGACAGGGGGCGCTTGGAAGACCCTCTATGGCTACACCTTC.